This TCR beta chain was sequenced for a study of vaccination effects on CD4 cells after COVID-19. Across the whole study: Either the mRNA-1273 or the BNT162b2 vaccine was given to participants as two doses. Overall study findings and caveats: Marked clonal contraction was seen in infection- and vaccine-induced clones late after vaccination.

The method was immunoSEQ multiplex PCR; TCRdb's version includes in-frame clones alone and lacks a portion of them. The sample has tens of thousands of clones, about two thirds seen once. The V gene lost 5 bases and the J gene lost 0 bases, with 20 bases spanning the gap. There are 18 residues in the CDR3. Germline CDR1 reads LNHDA; CDR2 reads SQIVND (reference sequence). This clone showed up just once. Antigen: not known. Using viral peptide pools, the ViraFEST assay grew out antigen-specific CD4+ T cells prior to sequencing. Culture lasted about nine days before CD4+ T cell isolation. Vaccine recipients had no previous SARS-CoV-2 infection; their nucleocapsid antibodies were negative. Supplemented with around 9.3 IU/ml IL-2 and 10 ug/ml peptides, two million PBMC per well were kept in culture. Half of the medium was exchanged for IL-2 medium on both days 3 and 7.

The J gene is TRBJ1-3, the V gene TRBV19, with D possibly matching TRBD1 (6 bases). The source material was CD4+ T cells from PBMCs cultured with SARS-CoV-2 spike peptides, sampled before COVID-19 vaccination. This TCR was sampled from a human donor who received a COVID-19 vaccine. This CDR3 is CASSQRGYRTSSGNTIYF. CDR3 sequence (DNA): TGTGCCAGTAGTCAAAGGGGGTACAGAACTTCCTCTGGAAACACCATATATTTT.